Listed below are T cell receptor beta chains from one sample, sequenced in a study of T cell changes during pregnancy in multiple sclerosis. Some clones are missing from TCRdb's copy, which holds only in-frame ones; the method was immunoSEQ multiplex PCR. The sample holds 25,000 to 30,000 clones, roughly nine tenths seen once. The source was CD4+ T cells from peripheral blood mononuclear cells, collected in the second trimester of pregnancy. These TCRs come from a female donor with multiple sclerosis, enrolled in a pregnancy study. Both conserved end residues are part of each CDR3. The D gene is left open where the match is weak. Clone sizes are given selectively: once, few, many, or a class where the clone is expanded.

j_gene: TRBJ2-2
d_gene: -
abundance: -
v_gene: TRBV5-4
CDR3nt: TGTGCCAGCAGCTTGGACAGGGAGAACACCGGGGAGCTGTTTTTT
CDR3aa: CASSLDRENTGELFF

j_gene: TRBJ2-3
d_gene: -
abundance: once
v_gene: TRBV5-1
CDR3nt: TGCGCCAGCAGCTCGAGGGTGGACACAGATACGCAGTATTTT
CDR3aa: CASSSRVDTDTQYF

j_gene: TRBJ1-3
d_gene: TRBD1
abundance: -
v_gene: TRBV9
CDR3nt: TGTGCCAGCAGCGGAGCGGCTTCATTCAGGGGGCCTGGAAACACCATATATTTT
CDR3aa: CASSGAASFRGPGNTIYF

j_gene: TRBJ1-2
d_gene: -
abundance: -
v_gene: TRBV19
CDR3nt: TGTGCCAGTAGTAGGGAGACCTATGGCTACACCTTC
CDR3aa: CASSRETYGYTF

j_gene: TRBJ1-3
d_gene: -
abundance: once
v_gene: TRBV9
CDR3nt: TGTGCCAGCAGCGGACTGCCCATTGGAAACACCATATATTTT
CDR3aa: CASSGLPIGNTIYF

j_gene: TRBJ2-1
d_gene: TRBD1
abundance: -
v_gene: TRBV5-1
CDR3nt: TGCGCCAGCAGCTCCCAGGGGGCGGGGAATGAGCAGTTCTTC
CDR3aa: CASSSQGAGNEQFF

j_gene: TRBJ1-1
d_gene: -
abundance: -
v_gene: TRBV11-2
CDR3nt: TGTGCCAGCAGCATGGGCTGGGAGGGGGTACGAGCTTTCTTT
CDR3aa: CASSMGWEGVRAFF

j_gene: TRBJ1-2
d_gene: -
abundance: -
v_gene: TRBV9
CDR3nt: TGTGCCAGCAGCGTAGGTCAGGGTGGTGGCTACACCTTC
CDR3aa: CASSVGQGGGYTF

j_gene: TRBJ2-1
d_gene: -
abundance: -
v_gene: TRBV7-8
CDR3nt: TGTGCCAGCAGCTTAAATTGGTGGGCCGCCAACAATGAGCAGTTCTTC
CDR3aa: CASSLNWWAANNEQFF

j_gene: TRBJ2-7
d_gene: -
abundance: few
v_gene: TRBV27
CDR3nt: TGTGCCAGCAGTTTCGGCCCACCAGGGTTCAACGAGCAGTACTTC
CDR3aa: CASSFGPPGFNEQYF

j_gene: TRBJ1-2
d_gene: -
abundance: -
v_gene: TRBV5-1
CDR3nt: TGCGCCAGCAGCTTTGGCACCTATGGCTACACCTTC
CDR3aa: CASSFGTYGYTF

j_gene: TRBJ2-3
d_gene: TRBD2
abundance: -
v_gene: TRBV29-1
CDR3nt: TGCAGCGTGAGCGGGGGCCACACAGATACGCAGTATTTT
CDR3aa: CSVSGGHTDTQYF

j_gene: TRBJ1-5
d_gene: -
abundance: -
v_gene: TRBV2
CDR3nt: TGTGCCAGCAGTGAAGCGATAAGGAGTCAGCCCCAGCATTTT
CDR3aa: CASSEAIRSQPQHF

j_gene: TRBJ1-6
d_gene: -
abundance: -
v_gene: TRBV18
CDR3nt: TGTGCCAGCTCACCAAGGGAAAAGGGGTATAATTCACCCCTCCACTTT
CDR3aa: CASSPREKGYNSPLHF

j_gene: TRBJ1-3
d_gene: TRBD1
abundance: -
v_gene: TRBV4-1
CDR3nt: TGCGCCAGCAGCCGGGACAGGGCGGTCGGAAACACCATATATTTT
CDR3aa: CASSRDRAVGNTIYF

j_gene: TRBJ1-3
d_gene: -
abundance: -
v_gene: TRBV5-1
CDR3nt: TGCGCCAGCAGCCCCGGACATGGGGACACCATATATTTT
CDR3aa: CASSPGHGDTIYF

j_gene: TRBJ1-2
d_gene: TRBD1
abundance: -
v_gene: TRBV11-2
CDR3nt: TGTGCCAGCAGCTCCTTCCGGGACAGGGGTAACTATGGCTACACCTTC
CDR3aa: CASSSFRDRGNYGYTF

j_gene: TRBJ2-5
d_gene: -
abundance: once
v_gene: TRBV7-6
CDR3nt: TGTGCCAGCAGCTTAGCCTACAGTTGGATTGAGACCCAGTACTTC
CDR3aa: CASSLAYSWIETQYF

j_gene: TRBJ1-1
d_gene: -
abundance: few
v_gene: TRBV15
CDR3nt: TGTGCCACCAGCAGAGCCGCCCTCTGGGGGGACACTGAAGCTTTCTTT
CDR3aa: CATSRAALWGDTEAFF

j_gene: TRBJ2-5
d_gene: TRBD2
abundance: -
v_gene: TRBV9
CDR3nt: TGTGCCAGCAGCAAAAGGGGTAGCGGGGAGGGGGAGACCCAGTACTTC
CDR3aa: CASSKRGSGEGETQYF

j_gene: TRBJ2-5
d_gene: -
abundance: -
v_gene: TRBV5-6
CDR3nt: TGTGCCAGCAGCTCAGGCTGGGGCAGAGGAGAGACCCAGTACTTC
CDR3aa: CASSSGWGRGETQYF

j_gene: TRBJ2-3
d_gene: -
abundance: -
v_gene: TRBV2
CDR3nt: TGTGCCAGCGGGGGGAATACGCAGTATTTT
CDR3aa: CASGGNTQYF

j_gene: TRBJ2-6
d_gene: -
abundance: few
v_gene: TRBV2
CDR3nt: TGTGCCAGCAGTGAGATGCAGGTCTCTGGGGCCAACGTCCTGACTTTC
CDR3aa: CASSEMQVSGANVLTF

j_gene: TRBJ1-6
d_gene: TRBD1
abundance: medium-sized
v_gene: TRBV19
CDR3nt: TGTGCCAGTAGTTTTACAGGGGCCTCTATGGGTTCACCCCTCCACTTT
CDR3aa: CASSFTGASMGSPLHF

j_gene: TRBJ2-5
d_gene: -
abundance: -
v_gene: TRBV5-1
CDR3nt: TGCGCCAGCAGCTTGGTGGAGGGGGCGCTTGAAGAGACCCAGTACTTC
CDR3aa: CASSLVEGALEETQYF

j_gene: TRBJ1-2
d_gene: TRBD1
abundance: -
v_gene: TRBV4-1
CDR3nt: TGCGCCAGCAGCCTCCGATGGGGACAGGGGGACTATGGCTACACCTTC
CDR3aa: CASSLRWGQGDYGYTF

j_gene: TRBJ2-1
d_gene: TRBD1
abundance: -
v_gene: TRBV30
CDR3nt: TGTGCCTGGAATCGGGGACAGGGCTCCTACAATGAGCAGTTCTTC
CDR3aa: CAWNRGQGSYNEQFF

j_gene: TRBJ1-4
d_gene: -
abundance: -
v_gene: TRBV5-4
CDR3nt: TGTGCCAGCAGCAGATCAGGGAGGGCAAGTGAAAAACTGTTTTTT
CDR3aa: CASSRSGRASEKLFF

j_gene: TRBJ1-4
d_gene: -
abundance: -
v_gene: TRBV28
CDR3nt: TGTGCCAGCACAGGGAATAATGAAAAACTGTTTTTT
CDR3aa: CASTGNNEKLFF

j_gene: TRBJ1-6
d_gene: TRBD1
abundance: -
v_gene: TRBV7-9
CDR3nt: TGTGCCAGCAGAGCCAACAGGGGGGGGTCCTATAATTCACCCCTCCACTTT
CDR3aa: CASRANRGGSYNSPLHF

j_gene: TRBJ2-3
d_gene: -
abundance: -
v_gene: TRBV18
CDR3nt: TGTGCCAGCTCACCACCAGGGGTCGATACGCAGTATTTT
CDR3aa: CASSPPGVDTQYF

j_gene: TRBJ2-5
d_gene: TRBD1
abundance: once
v_gene: TRBV15
CDR3nt: TGTGCCACCAGCAGAGTTGGGACAGGAAAGGAGACCCAGTACTTC
CDR3aa: CATSRVGTGKETQYF

j_gene: TRBJ1-6
d_gene: -
abundance: -
v_gene: TRBV6-5
CDR3nt: TGTGCCAGCAGTTACGGCCAGGGCCTTGATTCACCCCTCCACTTT
CDR3aa: CASSYGQGLDSPLHF

j_gene: TRBJ1-2
d_gene: -
abundance: -
v_gene: TRBV6-5
CDR3nt: TGTGCCAGCAGTTACGACAGCAAGAACTATGGCTACACCTTC
CDR3aa: CASSYDSKNYGYTF

j_gene: TRBJ1-5
d_gene: TRBD1
abundance: once
v_gene: TRBV4-1
CDR3nt: TGCGCCAGCAGCCACCCTGGACAGGGGGGTTGGCCCCAGCATTTT
CDR3aa: CASSHPGQGGWPQHF

j_gene: TRBJ2-3
d_gene: -
abundance: -
v_gene: TRBV11-3
CDR3nt: TGTGCCAGCAGCTTAGGGGGTAGGGGCGGCACAGATACGCAGTATTTT
CDR3aa: CASSLGGRGGTDTQYF

j_gene: TRBJ2-1
d_gene: TRBD2
abundance: once
v_gene: TRBV5-1
CDR3nt: TGCGCCAGCAGCGCCGGACTAGCGGGGGTCCACAATGAGCAGTTCTTC
CDR3aa: CASSAGLAGVHNEQFF

j_gene: TRBJ2-7
d_gene: TRBD2
abundance: -
v_gene: TRBV19
CDR3nt: TGTGCCAGTAGTCCAGGACTAGCGGGGGACCTCCCTCTCCGGCAGTACTTC
CDR3aa: CASSPGLAGDLPLRQYF

j_gene: TRBJ2-6
d_gene: -
abundance: -
v_gene: TRBV19
CDR3nt: TGTGCCAGTAGTATGCGCAGGGCTGGGGCCAACGTCCTGACTTTC
CDR3aa: CASSMRRAGANVLTF

j_gene: TRBJ1-2
d_gene: -
abundance: -
v_gene: TRBV5-4
CDR3nt: TGTGCCAGCAGCTTGGCTGGCAGGGTGGGCTATGGCTACACCTTC
CDR3aa: CASSLAGRVGYGYTF

j_gene: TRBJ2-3
d_gene: TRBD2
abundance: few
v_gene: TRBV5-4
CDR3nt: TGTGCCAGCAGCTTTCGTCGGGCGGGGGGCACAGATACGCAGTATTTT
CDR3aa: CASSFRRAGGTDTQYF

j_gene: TRBJ2-2
d_gene: TRBD2
abundance: -
v_gene: TRBV2
CDR3nt: TGTGCCAGCAGCCTCGGACTAGCGGGCCCCGGGGAGCTGTTTTTT
CDR3aa: CASSLGLAGPGELFF

j_gene: TRBJ2-5
d_gene: -
abundance: -
v_gene: TRBV11-2
CDR3nt: TGTGCCAGCAGTTTAGGGGGGGGGATCCAAGAGACCCAGTACTTC
CDR3aa: CASSLGGGIQETQYF

j_gene: TRBJ1-1
d_gene: TRBD1
abundance: -
v_gene: TRBV5-1
CDR3nt: TGCGCCAGCAGCTCTCGGACAGGGGGGCAGGGCACTGAAGCTTTCTTT
CDR3aa: CASSSRTGGQGTEAFF

j_gene: TRBJ1-6
d_gene: -
abundance: -
v_gene: TRBV5-4
CDR3nt: TGTGCCACAAACCGGGAGGGGTCACCCCTCCACTTT
CDR3aa: CATNREGSPLHF

j_gene: TRBJ2-3
d_gene: -
abundance: -
v_gene: TRBV18
CDR3nt: TGTGCCAGCTCACCGGGGGCAACAGATACGCAGTATTTT
CDR3aa: CASSPGATDTQYF

j_gene: TRBJ1-2
d_gene: TRBD1
abundance: -
v_gene: TRBV5-6
CDR3nt: TGTGCCAGCAGCTTGGCCCCCCCACTTCCAGGGGGAGGCTACACCTTC
CDR3aa: CASSLAPPLPGGGYTF

j_gene: TRBJ2-2
d_gene: -
abundance: medium-sized
v_gene: TRBV18
CDR3nt: TGTGCCAGCTCACCACCGAGTACCGGGGAGCTGTTTTTT
CDR3aa: CASSPPSTGELFF

j_gene: TRBJ2-7
d_gene: -
abundance: -
v_gene: TRBV28
CDR3nt: TGTGCCAGCAGTCTATCGGTTTTCCCCTACGAGCAGTACTTC
CDR3aa: CASSLSVFPYEQYF

j_gene: TRBJ2-5
d_gene: -
abundance: -
v_gene: TRBV11-3
CDR3nt: TGTGCCAGCAGCTTTATGGAGGGGGAGACCCAGTACTTC
CDR3aa: CASSFMEGETQYF

j_gene: TRBJ2-7
d_gene: -
abundance: -
v_gene: TRBV11-1
CDR3nt: TGTGCCAGCAGCTGGGGCCGACACTACGAGCAGTACTTC
CDR3aa: CASSWGRHYEQYF

j_gene: TRBJ2-3
d_gene: -
abundance: -
v_gene: TRBV5-1
CDR3nt: TGCGCCAGCAGCGCGGGGGATACGCAGTATTTT
CDR3aa: CASSAGDTQYF

j_gene: TRBJ1-1
d_gene: TRBD1
abundance: -
v_gene: TRBV19
CDR3nt: TGTGCCAGTAGGCACAGGGGGAACACTGAAGCTTTCTTT
CDR3aa: CASRHRGNTEAFF

j_gene: TRBJ1-2
d_gene: -
abundance: -
v_gene: TRBV20-1
CDR3nt: TGCAGTGTTGGGCAGAACTATGGCTACACCTTC
CDR3aa: CSVGQNYGYTF

j_gene: TRBJ1-1
d_gene: -
abundance: -
v_gene: TRBV6-6
CDR3nt: TGTGCCAGCAGTTCGTGGGCCACTGAAGCTTTCTTT
CDR3aa: CASSSWATEAFF